These T cell receptor beta chains were read from a single sample in a study of cytomegalovirus exposure and HLA in healthy donors. Clones were sequenced by immunoSEQ multiplex PCR, and TCRdb holds only the in-frame ones, with some missing. The sample holds about 160,000 clones, about 76% seen once. Sequencing used PBMCs. These receptors originate from a female donor in good health and CMV-seronegative. The CDR3 runs from the conserved cysteine through the conserved F or W.

CDR3 protein	V gene	J gene	CDR3 length
CASSYRDRGLPEAFF	TRBV6-5	TRBJ1-1	15
CASSSDRAQPQHF	TRBV7-2	TRBJ1-5	13
CASRRGPGETQYF	TRBV28	TRBJ2-5	13
CASSLAQLPLLYEQYF	TRBV4-1	TRBJ2-7	16
CASSYSTQGFDEQYF	TRBV6-6	TRBJ2-7	15
CSVEMGGLGTEAFF	TRBV29-1	TRBJ1-1	14
CASSPEVNQPQHF	TRBV5-1	TRBJ1-5	13
CASSQSTGGAGANVPTF	TRBV25-1	TRBJ2-6	17
CASSLGGSAGGTPDTQYF	TRBV5-1	TRBJ2-3	18
CASSFVAGVGETQYF	TRBV7-8	TRBJ2-5	15
CASSFIRSYNEQFF	TRBV28	TRBJ2-1	14
CASSYRGLTNEKLFF	TRBV6-5	TRBJ1-4	15
CASSPPGTGASRAQHF	TRBV5-1	TRBJ1-5	16
CAISGTGTGATDTQYF	TRBV10-3	TRBJ2-3	16
CASSLTTATDTQYF	TRBV6-5	TRBJ2-3	14
CASSPTGSGNTIYF	TRBV7-2	TRBJ1-3	14
CASSQRQGGEAFF	TRBV6-6	TRBJ1-1	13
CASSSSRLATTYEQYF	TRBV7-2	TRBJ2-7	16
CASSLVSTGSSYEQYF	TRBV5-1	TRBJ2-7	16
CSAGRGTIYF	TRBV20-1	TRBJ1-3	10
CASNGYVTEAFF	TRBV19	TRBJ1-1	12
CAWKQFMHTEAFF	TRBV30	TRBJ1-1	13
CASSLHAGIDGYTF	TRBV7-9	TRBJ1-2	14
CASSQRQGLNEQFF	TRBV6-5	TRBJ2-1	14
CASSSRQGLGTEAFF	TRBV7-9	TRBJ1-1	15
CASSLGQLFSYEQYF	TRBV18	TRBJ2-7	15
CASGSGGTVNTQYF	TRBV6-5	TRBJ2-3	14
CAWSTGQGKGEKLFF	TRBV30	TRBJ1-4	15
CASSYSGGNTEAFF	TRBV6-5	TRBJ1-1	14
CASSWLAGGYEQYF	TRBV2	TRBJ2-7	14
CASSLGQAAPGELFF	TRBV5-1	TRBJ2-2	15
CASLRQGTDYGYTF	TRBV2	TRBJ1-2	14
CASSELQGLSYEQYF	TRBV25-1	TRBJ2-7	15
CATKQDRSTDTQYF	TRBV10-3	TRBJ2-3	14
CASSLGQGWGSPLHF	TRBV5-1	TRBJ1-6	15
CAWSVPSGRALRNIQYF	TRBV30	TRBJ2-4	17
CASSPPRLAGGGATDTQYF	TRBV11-2	TRBJ2-3	19
CASSYSKSERALEAFF	TRBV6-5	TRBJ1-1	16
CASSQGSGGGYEQYF	TRBV4-1	TRBJ2-7	15
CASRRQGTEAFF	TRBV6-6	TRBJ1-1	12
CASSPYRDSSYEQYF	TRBV9	TRBJ2-7	15
CASSLDRTEAFF	TRBV11-2	TRBJ1-1	12
CASSLAPGTGYQNEQFF	TRBV5-1	TRBJ2-1	17
CASSEALHRGRRETQYF	TRBV2	TRBJ2-5	17
CAWTRDRGKLYEQYF	TRBV30	TRBJ2-7	15